This TCR beta chain was sequenced for a study of cytotoxic CD8 clonotypes in ibrutinib-treated CLL. Overall study: Partial responses numbered around 24 and complete responses 2; after a median about 62 months, roughly 15 stayed remitted and 12 progressed. Response samples were taken after a median of approximately 13 months on treatment, range 6 to 36.

This clone appeared a single time. The authors obtained 1.5 to 2.5 micrograms of genomic DNA from cryopreserved PBMCs for TCR beta libraries. Depth targeted 1 in 200,000 to 1 in 1 million T cells, averaging approximately 9.9x coverage per clonotype. TCRdb keeps only in-frame clones here, not all; method: immunoSEQ multiplex PCR. The sample contains approximately 160,000 clones, roughly 84% of which appear only once. The TCR originated in a human donor with chronic lymphocytic leukemia. The sample consisted of PBMCs, taken at disease progression, from a patient treated with ibrutinib.

The CDR3 is CATREGATAGIGGYTF. CDR3 in DNA: TGTGCCACCCGAGAAGGAGCCACTGCGGGGATAGGGGGCTACACCTTC. The chain recombines TRBV2 with TRBJ1-2, with D hard to call. CDR3 size: 16 residues. From germline, CDR1 is SNHLY and CDR2 FYNNEI. Trimming stripped 10 bases from V and 8 bases from J, with 29 bases between.